These 27 T cell receptor beta chains came from one sample sequenced in a study of CD8 T cells in Susac syndrome. The RNA input was roughly 0.45 to 1 ug, and it was reverse transcribed with random hexamers. TCRdb used MiXCR to reprocess the immunoSEQ multiplex PCR reads, holding one entry per CDR3 protein. Of about 400,000 distinct CDR3 sequences listed, 85% were seen once; the top ten hold 0.09% to 0.15%. The sequencing sample was made of CD8+ T cells from PBMCs. The receptors here all came from a human donor with multiple sclerosis.

This sequence joins TRBV28 and TRBJ2-3; possible D gene TRBD1, 5 bases. The germline V and J ends were trimmed by 6 bases and 2 bases, with 21 bases remaining between them. Germline V CDR1 and CDR2: MDHEN, SYDVKM. CDR3 length: 17 amino acids. In DNA form, the CDR3 reads TGTGCCAGCAGAAGAGAGACAGTCCGAAGTAACACAGATACGCAGTATTTT. Its translation: CASRRETVRSNTDTQYF.

The genes are TRBV25-1 and TRBJ2-1; the D gene is possibly TRBD2 (5 bases). The CDR3 is made up of 20 amino acids. V was pared by 0 bases and J by 0 bases, with 21 bases between. Germline V gene data show CDR1 as MGHDK and CDR2 as SYGVNS. The CDR3 DNA follows: TGTGCCAGCAGTGAATATCCAGAGTCACCAGAGCGGAGCTCCTACAATGAGCAGTTCTTC. Its translation is CASSEYPESPERSSYNEQFF.

This chain links TRBV29-1 with TRBJ1-3, with TRBD1 matching 8 bases. Unmatched junction bases numbered 4, after V lost 7 bases and J lost 2 bases. Germline CDR1 is SQVTM and CDR2 is ANQGSEA. This CDR3 spans 13 amino acids. The chain's CDR3 is CSAGTGTGNTIYF. The CDR3 region has the DNA TGCAGCGCTGGGACAGGTACTGGAAACACCATATATTTT.

This chain joins TRBV27 and TRBJ1-5; no firm D call. This CDR3 has 15 amino acids. Trimming shortened V by 5 bases and J by 0 bases, and 11 bases separated the two germline ends. Germline loops: CDR1 MNHEY, CDR2 SMNVEV (reference sequence). The CDR3 nucleotides are TGTGCCAGCAGTGGGCAGCCTTATAGCAATCAGCCCCAGCATTTT. It yields the protein CASSGQPYSNQPQHF.

The chain carries TRBV7-2 and TRBJ2-1; maybe TRBD1 (7 bases). The V gene lost 4 bases and the J gene lost 6 bases, with 16 bases spanning the gap. The germline CDR1 and CDR2 sequences are SGHTA and FQGNSA. CDR3 size: 15 residues. CDR3 sequence reads: CASSWTAGGGNEQFF. In DNA form, the CDR3 reads TGTGCCAGCAGCTGGACGGCAGGGGGAGGCAATGAGCAGTTCTTC. The variable domain in full, completed from reference TRBV7-2 and TRBJ2-1, reads GAGVSQSPSNKVTEKGKDVELRCDPISGHTALYWYRQSLGQGLEFLIYFQGNSAPDKSGLPSDRFSAERTGGSVSTLTIQRTQQEDSAVYLCASSWTAGGGNEQFFGPGTRLTVL.

V gene TRBV5-5 combines with J gene TRBJ2-7; D gene unclear. V dropped 1 base and J dropped 3 bases, with 11 bases sitting between them. The CDR3 sequence is 14 residues long. The V gene's germline CDR1 is SGHKS and CDR2 YYEKEE (reference sequence). The DNA of the CDR3 is TGTGCCAGCAGCTTGAGGGAAGGCTTCTACGAGCAGTACTTC. This encodes CASSLREGFYEQYF.

CDR3 DNA sequence: TGTGCCTGGAGCCTGACAGGGGGCGATGAGCAGTTCTTC. Translating it yields CAWSLTGGDEQFF. The chain recombines TRBV30 with TRBJ2-1, with 10 bases identical to TRBD1. The CDR3 contains 13 residues. From germline, CDR1 is GTSNPN and CDR2 SVGIG (reference sequence). Trimming at V came to 3 bases and at J to 8 bases, leaving 4 bases not matched to a gene.

This clonotype was counted only a few times. V gene TRBV29-1 combines with J gene TRBJ2-7; TRBD2 matches 9 bases. Per germline, CDR1 SQVTM and CDR2 ANQGSEA. This CDR3 is 14 amino acids long. V shed 1 base, J shed 4 bases, and the junction held 5 bases outside the gene matches. The CDR3 DNA reads as TGCAGCGTTGAAGGTCCTAGCGGGGATTACGAGCAGTACTTC. This translates into CSVEGPSGDYEQYF.

This clonotype showed up just once. The chain is built from TRBV4-1 and TRBJ2-7; 8 bases fit TRBD2. J gave up 2 bases and V 0 bases, and 6 bases lay outside the gene matches. CDR1 MGHRA and CDR2 YSYEKL come from the germline V gene. CDR3 length equals 16 residues. CDR3 coding DNA: TGCGCCAGCAGCCAAGACATGGCAGCGGGGGCCTACGAGCAGTACTTC. Translation: CASSQDMAAGAYEQYF.

The chain employs TRBV30 and TRBJ2-2, with D perhaps TRBD1 (5 bases). The CDR3 spans 13 residues. Trimming stripped 5 bases from V and 0 bases from J, with 7 bases between. In germline, CDR1 is GTSNPN, CDR2 SVGIG (reference sequence). CDR3 residues: CAWDSANTGELFF. In DNA form, the CDR3 reads TGTGCCTGGGACAGTGCGAACACCGGGGAGCTGTTTTTT.

V and J are TRBV6-1 and TRBJ1-1; possible D gene TRBD1, 5 bases. The CDR3 has 14 amino acids. Germline CDR1 reads MNHNS; CDR2 reads SASEGT. V was trimmed by 3 bases and J by 0 bases, leaving 8 bases between them. CDR3 residues: CASSDGTLNTEAFF. CDR3 bases: TGTGCCAGCAGTGACGGGACGTTGAACACTGAAGCTTTCTTT.

The rearrangement joins TRBV5-4 to TRBJ1-2; possible D gene TRBD1, 5 bases. V lost 5 bases and J lost 6, with 11 bases in between. Germline CDR1 and CDR2: SGHNT and YYREEE (reference sequence). The CDR3 sequence is 12 residues long. CDR3 residues: CASRYGGNGYTF. CDR3 coding DNA: TGTGCCAGCAGATACGGGGGAAATGGCTACACCTTC.

The V gene is TRBV4-1, the J gene TRBJ2-7; 7 nucleotides match TRBD2. V trimming: 1 base; J trimming: 0 bases; junction bases outside the gene matches: 3. Germline V gene sequence: CDR1 MGHRA, CDR2 YSYEKL. This CDR3 has 15 residues. The CDR3 spells CASSQGLAFSYEQYF. Here the CDR3 DNA reads TGCGCCAGCAGCCAAGGACTAGCCTTCTCCTACGAGCAGTACTTC.

The chain is built from TRBV19 and TRBJ2-1; D gene uncertain. This CDR3 spans 14 amino acids. With 5 bases removed from V and 9 bases from J, the gap between germline ends came to 17 bases. Per the germline V gene, CDR1 is LNHDA and CDR2 is SQIVND (reference sequence). This chain's CDR3 is CASSLWTGPGEQFF. Written as DNA, the CDR3 is TGTGCCAGTAGTCTCTGGACGGGTCCAGGTGAGCAGTTCTTC. The complete variable domain, with remaining parts taken from reference TRBV19 and TRBJ2-1, reads DGGITQSPKYLFRKEGQNVTLSCEQNLNHDAMYWYRQDPGQGLRLIYYSQIVNDFQKGDIAEGYSVSREKKESFPLTVTSAQKNPTAFYLCASSLWTGPGEQFFGPGTRLTVL.

This clonotype was found once. In DNA form, the CDR3 reads TGTGCCAGCAGTCCCCCGACAGGGAGAGAGACCCAGTACTTC. It encodes CASSPPTGRETQYF. The J gene is TRBJ2-5, the V gene TRBV12-3 or TRBV12-4; TRBD1 matches at 7 bases. CDR3 length equals 14 residues. Germline trimming cut 5 bases from V and 4 bases from J; bases unmatched to any gene: 7.

This chain connects TRBV10-3 to TRBJ2-1, with 15 bases aligning to TRBD2. J lost 6 bases, V lost 6 bases, and 6 bases had no gene match. Germline-derived CDR1 and CDR2 are ENHRY and SYGVKD. This CDR3 comprises 16 residues. CDR3 residues: CAISGTSGRPINEQFF. CDR3 DNA: TGTGCCATCAGCGGGACTAGCGGGAGGCCAATCAATGAGCAGTTCTTC.

V gene TRBV6-5 combines with J gene TRBJ2-5; no definite D call. The germline V gene has CDR1 MNHEY and CDR2 SVGAGI. Between the trimmed V and J ends, which lost 6 bases and 1 base, there was a span of 12 bases. This CDR3 is 14 amino acids long. CDR3 coding DNA: TGTGCCAGCAGGACCGGACCATCCCAAGAGACCCAGTACTTC. Amino acids: CASRTGPSQETQYF.

The rearrangement links TRBV5-6 to TRBJ1-5; the D gene is possibly TRBD1 (5 bases). CDR1 and CDR2 (germline): SGHDT, YYEEEE. This CDR3 has 16 residues. The ends were cut back, 4 bases at V and 3 bases at J, with 17 bases in the middle. This CDR3 is CASSMRSGPYNQPQHF. CDR3 nucleotides: TGTGCCAGCAGCATGAGGTCGGGGCCCTACAATCAGCCCCAGCATTTT.

The genes are TRBV9 and TRBJ2-1; 9 bases are shared with TRBD2. The CDR3 has 12 amino acids. Germline CDR1 is SGDLS and CDR2 is YYNGEE. The V gene end was trimmed by 0 bases and the J gene end by 15 bases; junction bases not matched to a gene: 4. Here the CDR3 reads CASSVGGRGPFF. The CDR3 DNA is TGTGCCAGCAGCGTAGGCGGGAGGGGTCCGTTCTTC.

With respect to this clonotype: Compared with germline, one end of the junction differs, possibly owing to a read error. The V gene is TRBV4-1, the J gene TRBJ2-5; D is perhaps TRBD1 or TRBD2 (5 bases each). Germline CDR1 reads MGHRA; CDR2 reads YSYEKL. The CDR3 extends over 15 amino acids. CDR3 coding DNA: TGCGCCAGCAGCCAATGGACGGGACCTGCCGAGACCCAGCACTTC. Translated: CASSQWTGPAETQHF.

This sequence joins TRBV10-3 and TRBJ1-1; no definite D call. The CDR3 consists of 13 residues. V was pared by 0 bases and J by 7 bases, with 9 bases between. Per the germline V gene, CDR1 is ENHRY and CDR2 is SYGVKD. The CDR3 sequence: CAISESFTFEAFF. CDR3 coding DNA: TGTGCCATCAGTGAGTCTTTCACCTTTGAAGCTTTCTTT.

In this sample, this clonotype turned up a few times. This chain joins TRBV12-3 or TRBV12-4 and TRBJ2-7; 11 nucleotides agree with TRBD1. The V and J ends lost 6 bases and 5 bases, in that order; junction bases with no gene match: 3. The CDR3 loop spans 13 amino acids. The CDR3 region has the DNA TGTGCCAGCAGCCGGACAGGGGGCGACGAGCAGTACTTC. This translates into CASSRTGGDEQYF.

This chain connects TRBV24-1 to TRBJ2-3; D perhaps matches TRBD1 (5 bases). Looked up from germline, CDR1 is KGHDR and CDR2 is SFDVKD. The CDR3 consists of 16 residues. V lost 3 bases and J 0 bases, leaving 12 bases between the germline ends. The CDR3 region has the DNA TGTGCCACCAGTGATGCGCAGGGTTTTAGCACAGATACGCAGTATTTT. This sequence encodes CATSDAQGFSTDTQYF.

This sequence joins TRBV19 and TRBJ2-1; D might be TRBD1 or TRBD2, each matching 5 bases. With 3 bases removed from V and 10 bases from J, the gap between germline ends came to 19 bases. Per germline, CDR1 LNHDA and CDR2 SQIVND (reference sequence). This CDR3 spans 15 amino acids. DNA for the CDR3: TGTGCCAGTAGTATTGGGGCTAGCTTCGTCGGGGAGCAGTTCTTC. It translates to CASSIGASFVGEQFF.

CDR3 region: CSFLDGISYEQYF. The CDR3 bases are TGCAGCTTCTTAGACGGGATCTCCTACGAGCAGTACTTC. The rearrangement joins TRBV29-1 to TRBJ2-7; a possible D gene is TRBD2 (5 bases). CDR3 length: 13 amino acids. V was cut by 8 bases and J by 0 bases, with 14 bases left in between. CDR1 is SQVTM and CDR2 is ANQGSEA in the germline V gene.

This clonotype was seen a single time. V and J are TRBV12-5 and TRBJ1-6; no reliable D call. Trimming stripped 10 bases from V and 0 bases from J, with 7 bases between. CDR1 is LGHNT, CDR2 FRNRAP, per germline. This CDR3 has 13 residues. This CDR3 is CAKTSSYNSPLHF. The CDR3 DNA sequence: TGTGCTAAAACGAGCTCCTATAATTCACCCCTCCACTTT.

This chain connects TRBV14 to TRBJ2-1; unclear D gene. Germline lookup yields CDR1 SGHDN and CDR2 FVKESK. The germline V and J ends were trimmed by 6 bases and 12 bases, with 15 bases remaining between them. The CDR3 extends over 12 amino acids. DNA for the CDR3: TGTGCCAGCAGTCCCACTGGACCCTGGCAGTTCTTC. Protein: CASSPTGPWQFF.